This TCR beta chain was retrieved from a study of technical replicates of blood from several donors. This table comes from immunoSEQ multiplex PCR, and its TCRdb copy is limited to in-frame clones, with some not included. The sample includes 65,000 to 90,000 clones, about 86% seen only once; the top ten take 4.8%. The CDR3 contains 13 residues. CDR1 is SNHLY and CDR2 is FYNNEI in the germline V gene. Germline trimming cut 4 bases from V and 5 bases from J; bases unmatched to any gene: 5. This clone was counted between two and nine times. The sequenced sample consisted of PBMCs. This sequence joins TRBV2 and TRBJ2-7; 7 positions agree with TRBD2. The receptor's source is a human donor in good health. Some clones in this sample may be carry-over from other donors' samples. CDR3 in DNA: TGTGCCAGCAGTGTCCAGGGAGGGAACGAGCAGTACTTC. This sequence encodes CASSVQGGNEQYF.